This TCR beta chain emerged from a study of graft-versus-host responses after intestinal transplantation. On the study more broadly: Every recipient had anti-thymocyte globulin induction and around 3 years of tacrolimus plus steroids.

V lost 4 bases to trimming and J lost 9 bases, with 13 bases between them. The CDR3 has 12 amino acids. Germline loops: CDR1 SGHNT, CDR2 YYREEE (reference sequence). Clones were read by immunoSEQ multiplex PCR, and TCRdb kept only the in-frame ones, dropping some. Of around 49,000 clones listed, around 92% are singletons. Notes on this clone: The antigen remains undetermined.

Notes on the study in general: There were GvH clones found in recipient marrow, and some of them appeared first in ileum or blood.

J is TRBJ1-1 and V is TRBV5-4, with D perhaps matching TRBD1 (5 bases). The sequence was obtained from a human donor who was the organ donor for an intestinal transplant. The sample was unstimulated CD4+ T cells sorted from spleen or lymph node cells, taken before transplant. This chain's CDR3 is CASSGTGGKAFF. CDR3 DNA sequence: TGTGCCAGCAGCGGTACAGGAGGGAAAGCTTTCTTT.